This T cell receptor beta chain emerged from a study of identical twins. A few counts support this clonotype. Trimming left V 7 bases short and J 4 bases short, with 19 bases between. CDR3 size: 14 residues. In germline, CDR1 is SQVTM, CDR2 ANQGSEA. Via MiXCR, TCRdb re-called the 5' RACE reads, giving one row per CDR3 protein. The sample shows about 470,000 distinct CDR3 sequences, around 24% of them seen only once. These data are also associated with another study on T cells expressing NK-cell markers. As reported in that work: The TCR beta repertoires originated in sorted CD3+CD56+NKG2C+, CD3+CD56+NKG2C- and CD3+CD56-NKG2C+ T cells. In a handful of donors, dominant CD3+CD56+NKG2C+ clonotypes ranked among the top 10 CD8+ clonotypes.

Sequencing used CD4+ T cells sorted from blood. The chain links TRBV29-1 to TRBJ1-1; D gene uncertain. The source is a woman between 18 and 30 years old in good health. The CDR3 loop is CSGEMRERGTEAFF. For the CDR3, the DNA is TGCAGCGGGGAGATGCGGGAGCGAGGCACTGAAGCTTTCTTT.